This record covers a single T cell receptor beta chain. Its matching antigen is unknown. Here immunoSEQ multiplex PCR was the method, and the copy in TCRdb shows in-frame clones only, minus some. The table has about 2.3 million clones, approximately 95% seen once. The sample comes from a study of shared clonotypes between healthy human individuals. For the study at large: CD8 memory received one plate per donor, CD8 naive two, CD4 memory three and CD4 naive three.

General observations from the study: Non-shared clonotypes had lower generation probabilities than those shared by all four donors. Enrolling few donors narrowed the genetic and exposure-history diversity that was represented. Among donors, sharing of clonotypes was expected to be affected by sequencing depth.

With 5 bases removed from V and 6 bases from J, the gap between germline ends came to 14 bases. The CDR3 has 13 amino acids. CDR1 is SGHNT, CDR2 YENEEA, per germline. This receptor was taken from a man aged 18 to 35 in good health. Some clones in this sample may be carry-over from other donors' samples. Specimen: naive CD4+ T cells from PBMCs. As to subset: CD45RA+ positively selected. The chain links TRBV11-3 to TRBJ2-7; D tentatively fits TRBD1 or TRBD2 (5 bases each). The CDR3 bases are TGTGCCAGCAGCACAAGAGAGGGGAGCGAGCAGTACTTC. Translation: CASSTREGSEQYF.